This record concerns one T cell receptor beta chain sequence. Its matching antigen is unknown. V was trimmed by 9 bases and J by 3 bases, leaving 14 bases between them. The CDR3 is made up of 13 amino acids. The germline gives CDR1 MGHDK, CDR2 SYGVNS. These data are taken from a study of T cell repertoires in cytomegalovirus infection. Study in general: Public TCR beta signatures were indicative of both CMV infection and a matching HLA type. Study results and limitations: Frequencies of public TCR beta families were cumulated, and this identified carriers of CMV plus the relevant HLA. In two of eight donors, the top clonotype was HLA-C-restricted CMV-specific.

TCRdb re-called the reads with MiXCR, one entry per CDR3 protein. The sample includes 740,000 or so distinct CDR3 sequences, approximately 40% of them seen just once. Specimen: PBMCs. The chain links TRBV25-1 to TRBJ1-1, with D possibly being TRBD1 (6 bases). The clonotype comes from a human donor in good health (CMV status not recorded). Some clones in this sample may be carry-over from other donors' samples. The CDR3 bases are TGTGCCAGTGTGCCGGGACATTACACTGAAGCTTTCTTT. Protein: CASVPGHYTEAFF.